One and the same sample provided the 5 T cell receptor beta chains below, sequenced in a study of T cells in Graves' hyperthyroidism and ophthalmopathy. TCR beta CDR3 regions were amplified from RNA transcripts. RT-PCR in the first round (using the HTBI primer set) targeted the TCR CDR3. Each CDR3 protein is one row after TCRdb ran MiXCR on the multiplex PCR reads. The repertoire holds about 570,000 distinct CDR3 sequences, with 40% to 55% as singletons. Sequencing was performed on peripheral blood or thyroid tissue (not recorded which). The receptors stem from an adult woman with Graves' disease, either hyperthyroidism or ophthalmopathy (not recorded which).

This clonotype showed up many times. The chain couples TRBV4-2 to TRBJ1-2; 8 nucleotides agree with TRBD1. From germline, CDR1 is LGHNA and CDR2 YNFKEQ. The CDR3 sequence is 15 residues long. V lost 4 bases to trimming and J lost 1 base; unmatched junction nucleotides: 5. The CDR3, as DNA: TGTGCCAGCAGCCCCAGGACAGGGAATAACTATGGCTACACCTTC. It specifies CASSPRTGNNYGYTF.

This clonotype was seen repeatedly, ten times or more. Here the CDR3 DNA reads TGTGCCATCAGTGAGGGACAGGGTGGCACTGAAGCTTTCTTT. It translates to CAISEGQGGTEAFF. The chain employs TRBV10-3 and TRBJ1-1; 8 bases fit TRBD1. The ends lost 2 bases at V and 4 bases at J; junction bases unmatched: 3. This CDR3 comprises 14 residues. Germline V gene lookup returns CDR1 ENHRY and CDR2 SYGVKD.

The sample holds a few counts of this clonotype. V usage is TRBV7-2 and J usage is TRBJ1-5, with D unclear. The CDR3 contains 13 residues. Germline CDR1 SGHTA, CDR2 FQGNSA. V dropped 5 bases and J dropped 2 bases, with 7 bases sitting between them. The chain's CDR3 is CASSVRGNQPQHF. CDR3 nucleotide sequence: TGTGCCAGCAGCGTTCGAGGCAATCAGCCCCAGCATTTT.

This clonotype was counted only a few times. The V gene is TRBV7-2, the J gene TRBJ1-2; possible D gene TRBD1, 5 bases. The CDR3 has 15 residues. Germline CDR1 reads SGHTA; CDR2 reads FQGNSA. V was cut by 5 bases and J by 1 base, with 14 bases left in between. For the CDR3, the DNA is TGTGCCAGCAGCGTAGGGGCAGAGAGTAACTATGGCTACACCTTC. The encoded protein is CASSVGAESNYGYTF.

Ten or more counts support this clonotype. The chain carries TRBV24-1 and TRBJ1-2, with 9 bases identical to TRBD1. This CDR3 is 16 amino acids long. V dropped 2 bases and J dropped 5; count of bases not matched to a gene: 8. Germline V gene sequence: CDR1 KGHDR, CDR2 SFDVKD. The CDR3 DNA sequence: TGTGCCACCAGTGATTCTCCGGGACAGGGTCCTTATGGCTACACCTTC. This codes for CATSDSPGQGPYGYTF.